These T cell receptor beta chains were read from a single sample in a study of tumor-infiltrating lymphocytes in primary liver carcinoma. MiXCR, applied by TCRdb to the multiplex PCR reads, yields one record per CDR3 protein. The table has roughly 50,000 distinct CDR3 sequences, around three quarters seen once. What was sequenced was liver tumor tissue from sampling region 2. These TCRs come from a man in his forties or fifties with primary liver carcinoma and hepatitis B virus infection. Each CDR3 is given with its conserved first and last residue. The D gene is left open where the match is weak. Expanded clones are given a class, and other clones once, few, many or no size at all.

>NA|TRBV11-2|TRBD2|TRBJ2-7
CASSLSVGQAGGGYEHCF
TGTGCCAGCAGCTTATCCGTTGGACAAGCGGGAGGGGGGTACGAGCATTGCTTC
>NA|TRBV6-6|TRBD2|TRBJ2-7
CASGSSGLAGGPGEQYF
TGTGCCAGCGGTTCATCGGGACTAGCGGGAGGACCGGGCGAGCAGTACTTC
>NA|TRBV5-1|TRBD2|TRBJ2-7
CATASLAGASERYF
TGCGCCACCGCATCGTTGGCGGGAGCTTCCGAGCGGTACTTC
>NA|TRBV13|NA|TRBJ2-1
CASNLTDEQFF
TGTGCCAGCAACTTAACAGATGAGCAGTTCTTC
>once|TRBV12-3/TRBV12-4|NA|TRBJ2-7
CASNLLAGGPPYEQYF
TGTGCCAGCAATTTGTTAGCAGGAGGGCCTCCCTACGAGCAGTACTTC
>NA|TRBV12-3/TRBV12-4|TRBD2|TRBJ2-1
CANSPRGAGGGSYNEPFF
TGTGCCAACAGTCCTAGGGGAGCGGGAGGAGGCTCCTACAATGAGCCGTTCTTC
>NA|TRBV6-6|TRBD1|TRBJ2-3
CACSHHRGSTDARYF
TGTGCCTGCAGTCATCACAGGGGAAGCACAGATGCGCGGTATTTT
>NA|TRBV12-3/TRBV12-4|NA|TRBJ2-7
CARTRREYYGQYF
TGTGCCCGCACCCGACGGGAATACTACGGGCAGTATTTC
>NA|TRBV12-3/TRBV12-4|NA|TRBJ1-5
CASSHFRIDQPQHF
TGTGCCAGCAGCCACTTCCGGATTGATCAGCCTCAGCATTTT
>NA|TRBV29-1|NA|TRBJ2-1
CSVGPPPSSYNVQIF
TGCAGCGTGGGGCCTCCTCCCAGCTCCTACAATGTGCAGATCTTC
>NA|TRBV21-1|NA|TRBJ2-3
CASSPELLTDTQYF
TGTGCCAGCAGTCCAGAACTGCTCACAGATACGCAGTATTTT
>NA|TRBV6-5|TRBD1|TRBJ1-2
CTSSREQGASHGYTF
TGTACCAGCAGTCGCGAACAGGGGGCTAGCCATGGCTACACTTTC
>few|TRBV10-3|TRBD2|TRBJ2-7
CAISPGLAASPFSCKQYF
TGTGCCATCAGCCCGGGACTAGCGGCGTCCCCCTTCTCCTGCAAGCAGTACTTC
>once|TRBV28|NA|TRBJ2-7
CAGSLLRPHIEGAYEQYF
TGTGCCGGCAGTCTCCTCCGCCCCCATATTGAGGGAGCCTACGAGCAGTACTTC
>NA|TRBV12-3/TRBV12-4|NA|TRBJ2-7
CASSLRYSEQYF
TGTGCCAGCAGTTTACGGTACAGCGAGCAGTACTTC
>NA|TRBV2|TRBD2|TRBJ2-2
CASRVPDGGTNTAELFF
TGTGCCAGCAGAGTCCCGGACGGGGGGACTAACACCGCGGAGCTGTTTTTT
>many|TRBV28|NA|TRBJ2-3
CASSFRGYSTDTQYF
TGTGCCAGCAGTTTTCGGGGATATAGCACAGATACGCAGTATTTT
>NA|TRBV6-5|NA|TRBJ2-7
CANKMRQCSYEQYF
TGTGCCAACAAGATGAGACAATGCTCCTACGAGCAGTACTTC
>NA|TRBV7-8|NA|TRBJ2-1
CVSRPVSGSYNEQFF
TGTGTCAGCAGACCGGTAAGCGGTTCCTACAATGAGCAGTTCTTC
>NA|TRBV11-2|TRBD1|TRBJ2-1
CASSSAAGGNEHFF
TGTGCCAGTAGCTCCGCTGCAGGGGGTAATGAGCACTTCTTC
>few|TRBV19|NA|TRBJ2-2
CASTERTDANTGELFF
TGTGCCAGTACCGAAAGGACTGACGCGAACACCGGGGAGCTGTTTTTT
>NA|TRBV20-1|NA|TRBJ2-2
CSARDQNTGELFF
TGCAGTGCTAGAGATCAGAACACCGGGGAGCTGTTTTTT
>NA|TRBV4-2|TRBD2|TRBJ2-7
CASNQVLGLAGNSYEQYF
TGTGCCAGCAACCAGGTGCTGGGACTAGCGGGGAACTCCTACGAGCAGTACTTC
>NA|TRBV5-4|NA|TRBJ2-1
CANSDELAPSSYNEQFF
TGCGCCAACAGTGACGAGCTAGCACCGAGCTCCTACAATGAGCAGTTCTTC
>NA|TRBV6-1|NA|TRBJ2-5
CSSTMHWGETQYF
TGTTCCAGCACCATGCACTGGGGAGAGACCCAGTACTTC
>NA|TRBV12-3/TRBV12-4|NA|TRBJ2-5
CASSSGGGLVRDQYF
TGTGCCAGCAGTAGTGGGGGGGGGCTGGTAAGAGACCAGTACTTC
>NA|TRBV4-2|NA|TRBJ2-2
CVSSQESKRELFF
TGTGTCAGCAGCCAAGAGAGCAAACGAGAGCTGTTTTTT
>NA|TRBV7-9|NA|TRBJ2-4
CASSSSAEGSKYIQYF
TGTGCCAGCAGCTCATCAGCGGAGGGGTCCAAATACATTCAGTACTTC
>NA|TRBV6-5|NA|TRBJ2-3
CASMGVGTGTQYF
TGTGCCAGCATGGGGGTGGGTACAGGTACGCAGTATTTT
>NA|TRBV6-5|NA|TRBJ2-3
CASSKTRANTQYF
TGTGCCAGTAGTAAGACTAGGGCAAATACGCAGTATTTT
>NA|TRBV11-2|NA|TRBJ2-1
CASSYPGISGSNEQFF
TGTGCCAGCAGCTACCCCGGGATTAGCGGTAGCAATGAGCAGTTCTTC
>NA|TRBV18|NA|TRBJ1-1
CTSCCGKGTEAFF
TGTACCAGCTGCTGTGGAAAGGGAACTGAAGCTTTCTTT
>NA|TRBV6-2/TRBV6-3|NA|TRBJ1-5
CVSNAQGRSNQPQHF
TGTGTCAGCAACGCTCAGGGACGGAGCAATCAGCCCCAGCATTTT
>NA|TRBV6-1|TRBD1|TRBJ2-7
CASSEHGQAYEQYF
TGTGCCAGCAGTGAACACGGACAGGCATACGAGCAGTACTTC
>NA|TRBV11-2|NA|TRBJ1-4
CASSLEVEDEKLFF
TGTGCCAGCAGCTTAGAGGTCGAGGACGAAAAACTGTTCTTT
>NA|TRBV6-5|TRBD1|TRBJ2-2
CASRFTGGASTGELLF
TGTGCCAGTAGATTCACAGGGGGAGCGAGCACCGGGGAGCTGCTTTTT
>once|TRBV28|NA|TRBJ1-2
CASSLIGVANYGHTF
TGTGCCAGCAGTTTAATTGGAGTTGCTAACTATGGCCACACCTTC
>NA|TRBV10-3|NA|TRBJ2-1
CAISESRAADVQLF
TGTGCCATCAGTGAGTCTAGGGCGGCCGATGTGCAGCTCTTC
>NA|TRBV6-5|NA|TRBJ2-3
CANSYAGWTDTQYF
TGTGCCAACAGTTACGCGGGATGGACAGATACCCAGTATTTT
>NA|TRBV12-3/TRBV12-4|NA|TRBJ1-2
CASTFWGDGSYGYTF
TGCGCCAGCACGTTCTGGGGAGACGGAAGCTATGGCTACACCTTC
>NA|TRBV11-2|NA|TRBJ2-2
CASLAPGVYTWKLFF
TGTGCCAGCCTCGCACCGGGAGTGTACACCTGGAAGCTGTTTTTT
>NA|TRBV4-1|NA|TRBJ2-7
CAMSQGSTFSYEQYF
TGCGCCATGAGCCAAGGGTCGACTTTCTCCTACGAGCAGTACTTC
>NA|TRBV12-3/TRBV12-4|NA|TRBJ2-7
CASSSDSYEHYF
TGTGCCAGCAGTTCTGACAGTTACGAGCACTACTTC
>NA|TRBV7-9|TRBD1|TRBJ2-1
CASNIGQGALNEQFF
TGTGCCAGCAACATAGGACAGGGGGCCCTCAATGAGCAGTTCTTC
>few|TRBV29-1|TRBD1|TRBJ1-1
CGVIGTGGAVTEAFF
TGCGGCGTTATCGGGACAGGGGGCGCCGTTACTGAAGCTTTCTTT
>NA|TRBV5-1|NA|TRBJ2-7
CASRLQPTGGEQYF
TGCGCCAGCAGATTACAACCTACTGGCGGGGAGCAGTACTTC
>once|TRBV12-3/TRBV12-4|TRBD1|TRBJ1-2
CTSSLRDRPLYGYTF
TGTACCAGCAGTTTAAGGGACAGGCCCTTATATGGCTACACTTTC
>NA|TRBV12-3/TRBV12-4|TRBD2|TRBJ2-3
CANSGATDTQYF
TGTGCCAACAGCGGGGCCACAGATACGCAGTATTTT
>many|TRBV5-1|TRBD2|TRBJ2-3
CASSSRTSGPGDTQYF
TGCGCCAGCAGCTCACGGACTAGCGGGCCCGGAGATACGCAGTATTTT
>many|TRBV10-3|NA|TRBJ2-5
CAISDYGKQETQYF
TGTGCCATCAGTGACTACGGGAAACAAGAGACCCAGTACTTC
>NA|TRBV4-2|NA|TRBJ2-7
CASRPALAGDYEQYF
TGTGCCAGCAGACCCGCGCTGGCAGGTGACTACGAGCAATACTTC